This TCR beta chain was sequenced for a study of PD-L1 blockade in urothelial cancer. On the study more broadly: Males with urothelial cancer arising in the bladder constituted most of the 29 patients. Researchers looked at the blood 3 weeks (second dose) and 6 weeks after treatment began. A median about 140,000 T cells were found in blood samples. Study-level points and caveats: For durable-benefit patients, tumor-associated blood clones expanded more at 3 weeks.

About this clone: The antigen remains undetermined.

As for time point: peripheral blood 6 weeks after treatment start. Repertoires were generated with immunoSEQ multiplex PCR, while TCRdb's copy carries only in-frame clones and drops some. The sample yields around 100,000 clones, 75% to 95% seen once. CDR1 is SGDLS and CDR2 is YYNGEE in the germline V gene. Unmatched junction bases numbered 10, after V lost 4 bases and J lost 8 bases. The CDR3 is 15 residues long. This chain links TRBV9 with TRBJ1-4, with TRBD1 identical over 8 bases. The receptor's source is a man between 60 and 70 years old with urothelial cancer. Material: PBMCs, obtained around atezolizumab (anti-PD-L1) treatment. The CDR3 DNA reads TGTGCCAGCAGCACGATCGACAGGGGAAACGAAAAACTGTTTTTT. As protein: CASSTIDRGNEKLFF.